Listed here is a single T cell receptor (beta chain). Germline-derived CDR1 and CDR2 are SQVTM and ANQGSEA. Unmatched junction bases numbered 10, after V lost 8 bases and J lost 8 bases. There are 13 residues in the CDR3. These data come from a study of shared clonotypes between healthy human individuals. TCRdb's table, derived via immunoSEQ multiplex PCR, lists solely in-frame clones and lacks some. This repertoire shows about 470,000 clones, around 79% found once; its top ten account for approximately 13%. The chain has TRBV29-1 and TRBJ2-1; 9 nucleotides line up with TRBD2. The source of this sequence is a woman in her thirties or forties in good health. Some clones in this sample may be carry-over from other donors' samples. Sequenced material: PBMCs. The CDR3, as DNA: TGCAGCTCCGGAGGCGGGAGGGGGGATGAGCAGTTCTTC. This encodes CSSGGGRGDEQFF.